The clone carrying this T cell receptor beta chain was observed at least ten times. The antigen is undetermined. This CDR3 is 18 amino acids long. J gave up 5 bases and V 5 bases, and 17 bases lay outside the gene matches. The germline V gene encodes CDR1 SGHNT and CDR2 YENEEA. The sample originates from a study of T cell repertoires in cytomegalovirus infection. Study background: The authors relied on CMV epitopes, both recently identified HLA-C-restricted and well-studied HLA-B-restricted. Public TCR beta signatures marked donors with CMV infection and the matching HLA.

MiXCR, run by TCRdb on the reads, gives a single entry per CDR3 protein. The data show around 770,000 distinct CDR3 sequences, around 29% seen once. Study-wide points: HLA-C-restricted CMV clonotypes gave the most frequent clonotype in two of eight donors.

This receptor was identified in a human donor in good health (CMV status not recorded). Some clones in this sample may be carry-over from other donors' samples. J is TRBJ2-2 and V is TRBV11-3; 7 bases are a match to TRBD2. The sequencing here drew on cultured CD8+ T cells from PBMCs, taken from culture after CMV antigen stimulation. The CDR3 reads CASSRIRPGTTTTGELFF. The DNA for the CDR3 is TGTGCCAGCAGCCGCATACGACCCGGGACTACCACAACCGGGGAGCTGTTTTTT. The complete variable domain, with remaining parts taken from reference TRBV11-3 and TRBJ2-2, reads EAGVVQSPRYKIIEKKQPVAFWCNPISGHNTLYWYLQNLGQGPELLIRYENEEAVDDSQLPKDRFSAERLKGVDSTLKIQPAELGDSAVYLCASSRIRPGTTTTGELFFGEGSRLTVL.